This T cell receptor (beta chain) was sequenced in a study of cytomegalovirus exposure and HLA in healthy donors. About the study: In an early release, HLA-typed donors contributed about 79 million unique TCR sequences.

PCR amplification relied on 60 Vbeta primers (plus 13 Jbeta primers). Here immunoSEQ multiplex PCR was the method, and the copy in TCRdb shows in-frame clones only, minus some. The table includes around 150,000 clones, 70% to 90% detected once. Study-wide findings and caveats: There were 150 or so TCR beta chains listed as cytomegalovirus-associated. In a later analysis, parvovirus B19, influenza, CMV and Epstein-Barr virus appeared linked to several top co-occurrence clusters. The classifier reportedly diagnosed cytomegalovirus status with high sensitivity and specificity.

The CDR3 totals 12 residues. V gave up 4 bases and J gave up 7 bases, with 8 bases separating them. The germline V gene encodes CDR1 LNHDA and CDR2 SQIVND (reference sequence). About this clone itself: The antigen remains undetermined.

Sequenced material: PBMCs. The clonotype originates from a man aged 18 to 35 in good health and CMV-seropositive. The rearrangement links TRBV19 to TRBJ2-1; tentative D call: TRBD1 (5 bases). The CDR3 reads CASSKQVNEQFF. In nucleotides, the CDR3 is TGTGCCAGTAGTAAACAGGTAAATGAGCAGTTCTTC. Looking up the rest from reference TRBV19 and TRBJ2-1 gives the full variable domain: DGGITQSPKYLFRKEGQNVTLSCEQNLNHDAMYWYRQDPGQGLRLIYYSQIVNDFQKGDIAEGYSVSREKKESFPLTVTSAQKNPTAFYLCASSKQVNEQFFGPGTRLTVL.